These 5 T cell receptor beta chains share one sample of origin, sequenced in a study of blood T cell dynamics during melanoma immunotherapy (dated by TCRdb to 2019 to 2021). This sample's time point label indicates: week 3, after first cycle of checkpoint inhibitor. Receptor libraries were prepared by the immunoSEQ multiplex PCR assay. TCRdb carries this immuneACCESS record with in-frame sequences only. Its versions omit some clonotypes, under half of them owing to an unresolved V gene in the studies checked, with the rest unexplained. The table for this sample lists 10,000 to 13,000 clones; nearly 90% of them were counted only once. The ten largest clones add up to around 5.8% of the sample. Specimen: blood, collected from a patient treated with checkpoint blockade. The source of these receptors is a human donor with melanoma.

CDR3 nucleotide sequence: TGTGCCAGCAGCTTAGGGCAGGAGGGTCCTCAGCCCCAGCATTTT. Protein: CASSLGQEGPQPQHF. V and J are TRBV7-6 and TRBJ1-5; no reliable D call. The CDR3 contains 15 residues. V was cut by 1 base and J by 6 bases, with 13 bases left in between. CDR1 and CDR2 (germline): SGHVS, FNYEAQ. Drawing the rest from reference TRBV7-6 and TRBJ1-5, the complete variable domain is GAGVSQSPRYKVTKRGQDVALRCDPISGHVSLYWYRQALGQGPEFLTYFNYEAQQDKSGLPNDRFSAERPEGSISTLTIQRTEQRDSAMYRCASSLGQEGPQPQHFGDGTRLSIL.

The CDR3 DNA follows: TGTGCCAGTAGTTTCACGGCAGGGGGGTTCAATCAGCCCCAGCATTTT. Amino acids: CASSFTAGGFNQPQHF. The chain has TRBV19 and TRBJ1-5, with 7 bases aligning to TRBD1. J lost 3 bases, V lost 5 bases, and 10 bases had no gene match. The CDR3 covers 16 residues. Germline lookup yields CDR1 LNHDA and CDR2 SQIVND (reference sequence).

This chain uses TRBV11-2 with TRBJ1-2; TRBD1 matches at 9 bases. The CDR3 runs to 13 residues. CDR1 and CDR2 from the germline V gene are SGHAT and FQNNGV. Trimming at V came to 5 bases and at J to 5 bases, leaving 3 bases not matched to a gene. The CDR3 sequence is CASSGQGRYGYTF. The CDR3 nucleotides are TGTGCCAGCAGCGGACAGGGGCGGTATGGCTACACCTTC.

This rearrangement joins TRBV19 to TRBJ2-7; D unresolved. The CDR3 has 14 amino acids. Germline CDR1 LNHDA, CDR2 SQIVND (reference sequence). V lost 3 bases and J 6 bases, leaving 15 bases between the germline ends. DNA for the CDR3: TGTGCCAGTAGTATTTCACAGCGCCAATCCGAGCAGTACTTC. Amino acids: CASSISQRQSEQYF.

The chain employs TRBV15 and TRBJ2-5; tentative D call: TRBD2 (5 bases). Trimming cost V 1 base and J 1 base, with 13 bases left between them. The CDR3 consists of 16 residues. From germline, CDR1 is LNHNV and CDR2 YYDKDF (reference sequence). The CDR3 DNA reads TGTGCCACCAGCAGAGGGGTGGCTAGCTCCCAAGAGACCCAGTACTTC. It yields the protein CATSRGVASSQETQYF.